A single T cell receptor beta chain is shown here with its context. How the authors handled the data: Amplification with reference gene primers provided the estimates of nucleated cell counts. Sequencing was performed with immunoSEQ multiplex PCR; in TCRdb, only in-frame clones are kept and a portion is missing. V, J and clone size are those of that table, while D and trimming were read from the DNA. The sample lists about 110,000 clones, almost 90% occurring once. This sample stems from a study of blood T cell repertoires in COVID-19. V was trimmed by 3 bases and J by 3 bases, leaving 9 bases between them. There are 13 residues in the CDR3. Germline CDR1 reads GTSNPN; CDR2 reads SVGIG (reference sequence).

V and J are TRBV30 and TRBJ1-5; D gene unclear. Input material: peripheral blood. This sequence originates from a woman between 50 and 59 years old with active or convalescent COVID-19. DNA of the CDR3: TGTGCCTGGAGCCGCCTACCCAATCAGCCCCAGCATTTT. As protein: CAWSRLPNQPQHF.